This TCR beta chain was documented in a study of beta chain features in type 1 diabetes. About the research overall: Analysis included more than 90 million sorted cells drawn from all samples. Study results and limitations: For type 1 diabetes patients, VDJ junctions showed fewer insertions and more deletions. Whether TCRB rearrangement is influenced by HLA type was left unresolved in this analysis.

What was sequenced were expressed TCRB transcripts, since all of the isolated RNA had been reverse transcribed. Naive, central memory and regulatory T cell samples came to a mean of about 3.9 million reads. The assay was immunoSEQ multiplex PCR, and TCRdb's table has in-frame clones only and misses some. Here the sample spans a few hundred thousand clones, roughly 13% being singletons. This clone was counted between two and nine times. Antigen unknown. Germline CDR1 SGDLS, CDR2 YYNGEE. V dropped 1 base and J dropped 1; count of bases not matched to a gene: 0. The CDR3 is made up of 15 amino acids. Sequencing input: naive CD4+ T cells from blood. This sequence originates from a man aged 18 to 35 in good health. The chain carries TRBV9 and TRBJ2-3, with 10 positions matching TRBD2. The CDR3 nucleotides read TGTGCCAGCAGCGTAACTAGCGGGGGCACAGATACGCAGTATTTT. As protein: CASSVTSGGTDTQYF.